Shown below are 20 T cell receptor beta chains from a single sample sequenced in a study of T-cell reconstitution after alpha-beta-depleted transplantation in children. Researchers prepared the TCRbeta library using unique molecular identifiers, the study reports. TCRdb ran MiXCR on the PCR reads and lists one entry per CDR3 protein. This table holds under 300,000 distinct CDR3 sequences, under 14% found once. Sequences were derived from peripheral blood, sampled 180 days after TCRalphabeta/CD19-depleted stem cell transplant. These receptors all stem from a male patient aged 2 to 9 who had a stem cell transplant for chronic granulomatous disease, so the T cells may come from the graft donor.

This clonotype was seen repeatedly, ten times or more. The rearrangement joins TRBV4-1 to TRBJ2-5; the D gene is possibly TRBD2 (6 bases). Germline CDR1 reads MGHRA; CDR2 reads YSYEKL. There are 14 residues in the CDR3. Trimming removed 2 bases at V and 1 base at J, with 8 bases between. The CDR3 DNA is TGCGCCAGCAGCCAACGGGGGACCCAAGAGACCCAGTACTTC. Protein sequence: CASSQRGTQETQYF.

This clonotype was picked up many times. The rearrangement uses TRBV5-1 and TRBJ1-2, with 12 bases matching TRBD1. There are 15 residues in the CDR3. V gave up 2 bases and J gave up 8 bases; unmatched junction bases: 7. CDR1 SGHRS and CDR2 YFSETQ come from the germline V gene. CDR3 in amino acids: CASSLTGTGGAGYTF. The CDR3 region has the DNA TGCGCCAGCAGCTTAACCGGGACAGGGGGCGCAGGCTACACCTTC.

This rearrangement joins TRBV21-1 to TRBJ2-5; the D segment call TRBD2 is taken from the table without a DNA check. TRBV21-1 counts as a pseudogene. CDR3 length: 16 amino acids. This chain's CDR3 is CASSKGGQSLQETQYF. The CDR3 coding sequence is TGTGCCAGCAGCAAAGGTGGGCAGTCCCTTCAAGAGACCCAGTACTTC.

To note about this clonotype: Possible read error: a much larger clone is one base away. The gene calls are TRBV7-9 and TRBJ2-3, with D possibly being TRBD2 (6 bases). The CDR3 contains 16 residues. CDR1 is SEHNR, CDR2 FQNEAQ, per germline (reference sequence). Trimming stripped 2 bases from V and 5 bases from J, with 17 bases between. The CDR3 protein is CASSLSPGGDIDTQYF. The DNA for the CDR3 is TGTGCCAGCAGCTTATCCCCCGGGGGAGACATAGATACGCAGTATTTT. The full variable domain, in which reference TRBV7-9 and TRBJ2-3 provide the parts outside the CDR3, is DTGVSQNPRHKITKRGQNVTFRCDPISEHNRLYWYRQTLGQGPEFLTYFQNEAQLEKSRLLSDRFSAERPKGSFSTLEIQRTEQGDSAMYLCASSLSPGGDIDTQYFGPGTRLTVL.

The rearrangement uses TRBV18 and TRBJ2-2, with 11 bases fitting TRBD1. V was pared by 5 bases and J by 2 bases, with 13 bases of the junction left unmatched. Germline assignment: CDR1 KGHSH and CDR2 LQKENI. This CDR3 region has 19 residues. The CDR3 reads CASSSLPIGTGGNTGELFF. CDR3 in DNA: TGTGCCAGCTCATCGCTACCTATAGGGACAGGGGGAAACACCGGGGAGCTGTTTTTT.

V is TRBV6-5 and J is TRBJ2-7; no firm D call. The CDR3 totals 13 residues. Germline CDR1 is MNHEY and CDR2 is SVGAGI. V was clipped by 0 bases and J by 3 bases, with 6 bases between them. The CDR3 nucleotides read TGTGCCAGCAGTTACTCGGCAGGCTACGAGCAGTACTTC. Its translation is CASSYSAGYEQYF.

This clonotype was seen ten or more times. The genes are TRBV7-8 and TRBJ2-1; 12 bases are a match to TRBD2. V gave up 5 bases and J gave up 8 bases; unmatched junction bases: 7. The V gene's germline CDR1 is SGHVS and CDR2 FQNEAQ. The CDR3 has 15 residues. The CDR3 here is CASSRTTSGSDEQFF. The CDR3 nucleotides read TGTGCCAGCAGCCGAACGACTAGCGGGAGTGATGAGCAGTTCTTC.

DNA of the CDR3: TGTGCCAGCAGCCTGACTAGCTGGGGGATTTACAATGAGCAGTTCTTC. Amino acid sequence: CASSLTSWGIYNEQFF. This rearrangement joins TRBV3-1 to TRBJ2-1; 7 positions match TRBD2. The V gene's germline CDR1 is LGHDT and CDR2 YNNKEL (reference sequence). The CDR3 spans 16 residues. Trimming cost V 4 bases and J 4 bases; bases outside gene matches: 10.

This clonotype has at least ten counts. The chain employs TRBV5-1 and TRBJ2-2; D tentatively fits TRBD1 or TRBD2 (5 bases each). Trimming took off 4 bases at V and 5 bases at J, with 15 bases between the two ends. There are 15 residues in the CDR3. Looked up from germline, CDR1 is SGHRS and CDR2 is YFSETQ. The CDR3 is CASSDLGTRTGELFF. The CDR3 nucleotides read TGCGCCAGCAGCGACTTGGGGACGCGGACCGGGGAGCTGTTTTTT. The whole variable domain, filled in from reference TRBV5-1 and TRBJ2-2, reads KAGVTQTPRYLIKTRGQQVTLSCSPISGHRSVSWYQQTPGQGLQFLFEYFSETQRNKGNFPGRFSGRQFSNSRSEMNVSTLELGDSALYLCASSDLGTRTGELFFGEGSRLTVL.

This clonotype was found once. This chain links TRBV19 with TRBJ2-7; 8 positions match TRBD1. CDR1 and CDR2 (germline): LNHDA, SQIVND (reference sequence). With V trimmed by 7 bases and J by 1 base, 12 bases remained unmatched. This CDR3 has 16 residues. The CDR3 DNA is TGTGCCAGTACGAAGGCCTTCGGGACAGGTTCCTACGAGCAGTACTTC. It specifies CASTKAFGTGSYEQYF.

Ten or more counts support this clonotype. The chain links TRBV7-6 to TRBJ2-3; the D gene is possibly TRBD1 (6 bases). V dropped 2 bases and J dropped 4 bases, with 10 bases sitting between them. The CDR3 runs to 14 residues. Germline V CDR1 and CDR2: SGHVS, FNYEAQ. The CDR3 nucleotides are TGTGCCAGCAGCTTAAAACAGGGAGCAGATACGCAGTATTTT. Its translation: CASSLKQGADTQYF.

This clonotype was seen at least ten times. V gene TRBV12-3 or TRBV12-4 combines with J gene TRBJ2-7, with 10 bases matching TRBD2. J gave up 3 bases and V 8 bases, and 13 bases lay outside the gene matches. The length of the CDR3 is 16 residues. The chain's CDR3 is CASLRGSGGTVYEQYF. CDR3 coding DNA: TGTGCCAGCCTTCGGGGTAGCGGGGGGACCGTCTACGAGCAGTACTTC.

This clonotype was seen many times. This sequence joins TRBV5-4 and TRBJ2-1, with TRBD2 identical over 13 bases. Trimming cost V 4 bases and J 4 bases; bases outside gene matches: 2. This CDR3 has 15 residues. Germline V gene lookup returns CDR1 SGHNT and CDR2 YYREEE (reference sequence). In DNA form, the CDR3 reads TGTGCCAGCAGCACTAGCGGGAGGGCGTACAATGAGCAGTTCTTC. This codes for CASSTSGRAYNEQFF.

There are many counts of this clonotype. The chain joins TRBV19 to TRBJ2-7; the D is unclear. V dropped 6 bases and J dropped 0 bases, with 9 bases sitting between them. The CDR3 sequence is 13 residues long. Germline V gives CDR1 LNHDA, CDR2 SQIVND (reference sequence). This CDR3 is CASRGRRSYEQYF. The CDR3 DNA sequence: TGTGCCAGTAGAGGACGCCGCTCCTACGAGCAGTACTTC.

This clonotype was seen a handful of times. CDR3 sequence reads: CASSVQANYGYTF. The CDR3 DNA reads as TGTGCCAGCAGTGTTCAGGCGAACTATGGCTACACCTTC. The chain combines TRBV2 with TRBJ1-2; D gene ambiguous. Trimming shortened V by 4 bases and J by 2 bases, and 8 bases separated the two germline ends. This CDR3 comprises 13 residues. The germline V gene has CDR1 SNHLY and CDR2 FYNNEI.

Turning to this clonotype: A much larger clone lies a single base off, so this may be a read error. This chain links TRBV29-1 with TRBJ2-7; D gene unclear. The CDR3 has 12 residues. The V end was cut by 4 bases, the J end by 2 bases, with 9 bases between. CDR1 and CDR2 from the germline V gene are SQVTM and ANQGSEA. As DNA, the CDR3 is TGCAGCGTTGCCGCCAGAGCCTACGAGCAGTACTTC. Translating it yields CSVAARAYEQYF.

Ten or more counts support this clonotype. The J gene is TRBJ2-7, the V gene TRBV4-3, with 11 bases fitting TRBD2. Germline V gene data show CDR1 as LGHNA and CDR2 as YSLEER. The CDR3 runs 15 residues. With V trimmed by 4 bases and J by 4 bases, 6 bases remained unmatched. In DNA form, the CDR3 reads TGCGCCAGCAGCCCGAGACTAGCGGGATTGTACGAGCAGTACTTC. It translates to CASSPRLAGLYEQYF.

There are many counts of this clonotype. The rearrangement links TRBV28 to TRBJ2-1; 8 positions match TRBD2. Germline lookup yields CDR1 MDHEN and CDR2 SYDVKM. The trim removed 6 bases at V and 2 bases at J, leaving 9 bases unmatched. The CDR3 length is 16 residues. CDR3 bases: TGTGCCAGCAGCTGGCAAGCGGGAGTTCCCTACAATGAGCAGTTCTTC. Its translation: CASSWQAGVPYNEQFF.

This clonotype was seen many times. The rearrangement links TRBV20-1 to TRBJ1-4; D gene ambiguous. The CDR3 has 14 residues. V was pared by 6 bases and J by 7 bases, with 18 bases between. Germline CDR1 DFQATT, CDR2 SNEGSKA (reference sequence). CDR3 residues: CSARGFTGSEKLFF. The CDR3 DNA is TGCAGTGCCCGGGGTTTTACGGGAAGTGAAAAACTGTTTTTT.

Ten or more counts support this clonotype. This rearrangement joins TRBV28 to TRBJ1-5, with TRBD1 matching 10 bases. Germline V lookup: CDR1 MDHEN, CDR2 SYDVKM. The CDR3 has 16 amino acids. V lost 3 bases to trimming and J lost 7 bases; unmatched junction nucleotides: 9. CDR3 protein: CASSFPLTGGRQPQHF. In nucleotides, the CDR3 is TGTGCCAGCAGTTTCCCCCTGACAGGGGGCAGGCAGCCCCAGCATTTT.